A selection of T cell receptor beta chains follows, all from one sample in a study of blood T cell repertoires in COVID-19. Sequencing used immunoSEQ multiplex PCR; TCRdb keeps in-frame clones, though not all of them. The data contain about 76,000 clones, around 75% of them seen just once; the ten biggest clones take up roughly 21%. The material sequenced was peripheral blood. These receptors were obtained from a man in his 70s with acute or convalescent COVID-19. The CDR3 runs from the conserved cysteine through the conserved F or W. D genes are given only for firm matches. For some rows the clone size is stated as once, few or many, or as a class when expanded; others skip it.

j_call d_call v_call clone_size cdr3_aa cdr3_nt
TRBJ1-1 . TRBV2 . CATSRTGDTEAFF TGTGCCACCTCCCGCACGGGGGACACTGAAGCTTTCTTT
TRBJ2-3 . TRBV11-2 . CASSPSYSSTDTQYF TGTGCCAGCAGCCCGAGTTATTCTAGCACAGATACGCAGTATTTT
TRBJ1-3 . TRBV10-3 . CAISEAGAGNTIYF TGTGCCATCAGTGAGGCAGGGGCCGGAAACACCATATATTTT
TRBJ1-5 . TRBV10-3 few CAISEDRRQPQHF TGTGCCATCAGTGAAGACCGGCGGCAGCCCCAGCATTTT
TRBJ2-3 TRBD1 TRBV6-2/TRBV6-3 once CASSWLPQGAYSTDTQYF TGTGCCAGCAGTTGGCTACCACAGGGGGCCTATTCCACAGATACGCAGTATTTT
TRBJ2-7 TRBD1 TRBV10-3 . CAISRQGAYEQYF TGTGCCATCAGTAGACAGGGGGCGTACGAGCAGTACTTC
TRBJ1-2 TRBD1 TRBV5-6 few CASSFGQGAAGYTF TGTGCCAGCAGCTTCGGACAGGGAGCCGCTGGCTACACCTTC
TRBJ1-5 . TRBV3-1/TRBV3-2 few CASSQTSGPQHF TGTGCCAGCAGCCAAACCTCAGGGCCCCAGCATTTT
TRBJ1-5 . TRBV6-6 few CASRRLSAVNQPQHF TGTGCCAGCAGGCGGCTGAGCGCAGTTAATCAGCCCCAGCATTTT
TRBJ2-1 . TRBV6-5 . CASSYSRRDNQQFF TGTGCCAGCAGTTACTCCCGTCGGGACAACCAGCAGTTCTTC
TRBJ1-2 . TRBV24-1 many CATSDSRGGLGYGYTF TGTGCCACCAGTGATTCCCGGGGGGGACTTGGCTATGGCTACACCTTC
TRBJ1-4 . TRBV28 . CASRPQGNYGEKLFF TGTGCCAGCAGGCCTCAGGGGAATTATGGTGAAAAACTGTTTTTT
TRBJ2-2 . TRBV7-9 . CASSLGAGELFF TGTGCCAGCAGCCTAGGCGCCGGGGAGCTGTTTTTT
TRBJ1-2 . TRBV27 . CASRGMGSGYGYTF TGTGCCAGCAGGGGAATGGGGAGCGGCTATGGCTACACCTTC
TRBJ1-1 TRBD1 TRBV5-1 . CASSLEVPGQGAGTEAFF TGCGCCAGCAGCTTGGAAGTTCCGGGACAGGGTGCGGGCACTGAAGCTTTCTTT
TRBJ1-5 . TRBV19 . CASSDSAGGNQPQHF TGTGCCAGTAGTGACAGTGCGGGGGGTAATCAGCCCCAGCATTTT
TRBJ2-5 TRBD1 TRBV7-2 few CASSFDRGRETQYF TGTGCCAGCAGCTTCGACAGGGGTCGAGAGACCCAGTACTTC
TRBJ2-5 . TRBV11-2 . CASSFDPWAETQYF TGTGCCAGCAGCTTTGACCCCTGGGCGGAGACCCAGTACTTC
TRBJ2-3 TRBD2 TRBV4-3 . CASSQGYRGRDTDTQYF TGCGCCAGCAGCCAAGGATACCGCGGGAGGGACACAGATACGCAGTATTTT
TRBJ2-7 TRBD1 TRBV9 . CASSSRQGASEQYF TGTGCCAGCAGCTCCCGACAGGGGGCAAGCGAGCAGTACTTC
TRBJ2-3 TRBD2 TRBV6-5 . CASSYSRLAGVGTQYF TGTGCCAGCAGTTACTCGAGGCTAGCGGGAGTAGGTACGCAGTATTTT
TRBJ1-2 . TRBV29-1 . CSVERAGPANYGYTF TGCAGCGTTGAACGGGCAGGGCCCGCTAACTATGGCTACACCTTC
TRBJ1-2 TRBD1 TRBV7-9 . CASSLVSWGQGADGYTF TGTGCCAGCAGCTTAGTTTCATGGGGACAGGGGGCGGACGGCTACACCTTC
TRBJ1-2 . TRBV28 . CASSYQGSSNYGYTF TGTGCCAGCAGTTACCAGGGCTCCTCTAACTATGGCTACACCTTC
TRBJ2-5 . TRBV28 . CASRPLDQETQYF TGTGCCAGCAGACCACTAGACCAAGAGACCCAGTACTTC
TRBJ2-1 . TRBV28 . CASSVGYSEAYNEQFF TGTGCCAGCAGCGTCGGGTACTCTGAGGCTTACAATGAGCAGTTCTTC
TRBJ1-2 TRBD1 TRBV28 . CASSRDRRGYTF TGTGCCAGCAGTCGGGACAGGAGAGGCTACACCTTC
TRBJ2-2 TRBD2 TRBV5-5 . CASSTSGSPNTGELFF TGTGCCAGCAGCACTAGCGGGAGCCCGAACACCGGGGAGCTGTTTTTT
TRBJ2-2 TRBD1 TRBV27 . CASSRGTGASGELFF TGTGCCAGCAGCCGGGGGACAGGGGCATCCGGGGAGCTGTTTTTT
TRBJ2-4 . TRBV28 . CASSLVGGQPKNIQYF TGTGCCAGCAGCCTCGTGGGGGGGCAGCCCAAAAACATTCAGTACTTC
TRBJ2-7 . TRBV2 . CASRGQRSSYEQYF TGTGCCAGCAGAGGACAGAGGAGCTCCTACGAGCAGTACTTC
TRBJ2-7 . TRBV15 . CATSRDPAGYYEQYF TGTGCCACCAGCAGAGATCCTGCGGGGTACTACGAGCAGTACTTC
TRBJ2-7 . TRBV28 . CASSFVGSSYEQYF TGTGCCAGCAGTTTCGTGGGGAGCTCCTACGAGCAGTACTTC
TRBJ1-2 TRBD1 TRBV5-1 . CASSITFLRQGSDYGYTF TGCGCCAGCAGCATCACTTTTCTAAGACAGGGTAGTGACTATGGCTACACCTTC
TRBJ2-5 . TRBV4-1 . CASSQDRSQGGETQYF TGCGCCAGCAGCCAAGATAGGTCGCAGGGTGGGGAGACCCAGTACTTC
TRBJ2-7 . TRBV21-1 . CASSKDRGPYEQYF TGTGCCAGCAGCAAGGACAGGGGACCCTACGAGCAGTACTTC
TRBJ2-2 TRBD1 TRBV6-4 few CASRGQGNSGELFF TGTGCCAGCAGGGGACAGGGAAATTCGGGGGAGCTGTTTTTT
TRBJ2-1 TRBD1 TRBV10-3 . CAAGTGLNNEQFF TGTGCCGCCGGGACAGGACTTAACAATGAGCAGTTCTTC
TRBJ2-7 TRBD2 TRBV5-1 . CASSPGLAGSYEQYF TGCGCCAGCAGCCCCGGACTAGCGGGTTCCTACGAGCAGTACTTC
TRBJ2-5 TRBD2 TRBV24-1 few CATGRSGSERETQYF TGTGCCACTGGGCGTAGCGGGAGCGAGCGAGAGACCCAGTACTTC
TRBJ1-5 . TRBV7-8 . CASRRDAGDQPQHF TGTGCCAGCAGACGAGACGCCGGGGATCAGCCCCAGCATTTT
TRBJ1-6 . TRBV28 . CASRPLGRGPNSPLHF TGTGCCAGCAGACCTTTGGGGCGGGGCCCCAATTCACCCCTCCACTTT
TRBJ2-7 . TRBV3-1/TRBV3-2 many CASSQVSLLSYEQYF TGTGCCAGCAGCCAAGTTTCTCTCCTCTCCTACGAGCAGTACTTC
TRBJ2-5 TRBD1 TRBV28 . CASSLLQGQGETQYF TGTGCCAGCAGTCTCCTACAGGGGCAGGGAGAGACCCAGTACTTC
TRBJ1-1 . TRBV27 . CACTGSEAFF TGTGCCTGTACCGGGAGTGAAGCTTTCTTT
TRBJ1-6 . TRBV28 . CASSLFGKQHSLHF TGTGCCAGCAGTTTATTCGGTAAACAGCATTCTCTCCACTTT
TRBJ1-1 . TRBV2 . CASRLDGGGEAFF TGTGCCAGCAGGCTCGATGGCGGGGGTGAAGCTTTCTTT